These 16 T cell receptor beta chains originate from one sample sequenced in a study of T cells after posttransplantation cyclophosphamide. Assay used: immunoSEQ multiplex PCR; TCRdb lists only in-frame clones, some missing. This table holds around 5,000 clones, about 79% found once. A marrow graft followed busulfan-fludarabine conditioning, with cyclophosphamide on days +3 and +4. Sequencing used PBMCs, obtained after allogeneic stem cell transplant with posttransplant cyclophosphamide. Receptor source: a male patient between 60 and 69 years old who received an allogeneic stem cell transplant from an unrelated donor, was CMV-positive, and had no GVHD. A subset of T cells may come from the graft donor.

The V and J genes are TRBV5-1 and TRBJ1-6; TRBD1 is a possible D gene (6 bases). The CDR3 is made up of 18 amino acids. V was shortened by 4 bases and J by 7 bases, with 24 bases between the two germline ends. Looked up from germline, CDR1 is SGHRS and CDR2 is YFSETQ. The CDR3 DNA follows: TGCGCCAGCAGCCTTAGCCCCTGGGTCAGGGGCAGAAATTCACCCCTCCACTTT. The encoded protein is CASSLSPWVRGRNSPLHF.

This chain links TRBV7-2 with TRBJ2-4, with D uncertain. Germline CDR1 is SGHTA and CDR2 is FQGNSA. Between the trimmed V and J ends, which lost 1 base and 8 bases, there was a span of 6 bases. The CDR3 is 12 residues long. The CDR3: CASSLGGHIQYF. The CDR3 DNA reads TGTGCCAGCAGCTTAGGAGGTCACATTCAGTACTTC.

The J gene is TRBJ1-1, the V gene TRBV19; D ambiguous. The germline V gene has CDR1 LNHDA and CDR2 SQIVND (reference sequence). V shed 7 bases and J shed 8 bases, with 23 bases lying between them. There are 15 residues in the CDR3. In DNA form, the CDR3 reads TGTGCCAGTATGAGTCAGACTACTCAAGTGGCGGAAGCTTTCTTT. Its translation: CASMSQTTQVAEAFF.

The chain uses TRBV2 and TRBJ2-1, with 9 bases matching TRBD2. The junction had 14 bases not matched to a gene; V was cut back by 6 bases and J by 8 bases. Germline CDR1 is SNHLY and CDR2 is FYNNEI. The CDR3 length is 16 residues. The CDR3 DNA reads as TGTGCCAGCAGCGACGAGGGCGGGGGGGCCTATTATGAGCAGTTCTTC. Translation gives CASSDEGGGAYYEQFF.

This chain links TRBV2 with TRBJ2-1, with 12 bases matching TRBD2. Trimming took 6 bases from V and 8 from J; bases not matched to a gene: 5. The CDR3 contains 14 residues. The germline V gene encodes CDR1 SNHLY and CDR2 FYNNEI. CDR3 sequence reads: CASSPLAGGDEQFF. CDR3 bases: TGTGCCAGCAGCCCACTAGCGGGAGGTGATGAGCAGTTCTTC.

The genes are TRBV19 and TRBJ2-3, with no clear D. The germline gives CDR1 LNHDA, CDR2 SQIVND (reference sequence). There are 16 residues in the CDR3. Trimming removed 7 bases at V and 0 bases at J, with 17 bases between. The CDR3 protein is CASTRLGRRSTDTQYF. In DNA form, the CDR3 reads TGTGCCAGTACCCGACTCGGAAGACGGAGCACAGATACGCAGTATTTT.

The chain joins TRBV2 to TRBJ2-3; 8 nucleotides align to TRBD1. This CDR3 region has 15 residues. Germline CDR1 and CDR2: SNHLY and FYNNEI. V lost 3 bases and J lost 4; bases outside the gene matches: 6. CDR3 bases: TGTGCCAGCAGTGAGGACAGGGTATTGGCAGATACGCAGTATTTT. Its protein product is CASSEDRVLADTQYF.

This clone was found a few times. The rearrangement joins TRBV29-1 to TRBJ1-3, with D hard to call. Germline lookup yields CDR1 SQVTM and CDR2 ANQGSEA. This CDR3 is built from 14 residues. V lost 6 bases and J 0 bases, leaving 12 bases between the germline ends. The CDR3 loop is CSVQASNSGNTIYF. Written as DNA, the CDR3 is TGCAGCGTCCAGGCCTCCAACTCTGGAAACACCATATATTTT.

This clone was recorded a few times. The chain is built from TRBV5-1 and TRBJ1-2; D is unresolved. V lost 4 bases, J lost 7 bases, and 11 bases lay in between. The CDR3 sequence is 12 residues long. Germline V gives CDR1 SGHRS, CDR2 YFSETQ. CDR3 residues: CASSAKLGGYTF. The CDR3 DNA is TGCGCCAGCAGCGCTAAGCTAGGTGGCTACACCTTC.

V and J are TRBV5-5 and TRBJ1-2, with 8 bases lining up with TRBD1. Germline CDR1 reads SGHKS; CDR2 reads YYEKEE (reference sequence). CDR3 length: 14 amino acids. V dropped 0 bases and J dropped 6; count of bases not matched to a gene: 4. CDR3 DNA sequence: TGTGCCAGCAGCTTGGCGGCGGACAGGGATGGCTACACCTTC. Translating it yields CASSLAADRDGYTF.

Comments on this clone: Different DNA sequences within this sample yield the same CDR3. This chain connects TRBV4-1 to TRBJ1-6, with a weak D call TRBD1 (6 bases). V was pared by 2 bases and J by 7 bases, with 21 bases between. This CDR3 spans 18 amino acids. Germline V gene sequence: CDR1 MGHRA, CDR2 YSYEKL. The CDR3 nucleotides are TGCGCCAGCAGCCAAAGGGGGATGCGGGGGCGAGGAAATTCACCCCTCCACTTT. Its translation: CASSQRGMRGRGNSPLHF.

CDR3 nucleotides: TGTGCCAGCACCCGGGGGAGCTCCTACGAGCAGTACTTC. Translated, it gives CASTRGSSYEQYF. The rearrangement links TRBV7-2 to TRBJ2-7; tentatively, D is TRBD2 (6 bases). The CDR3 runs 13 residues. Germline V gene lookup returns CDR1 SGHTA and CDR2 FQGNSA. V was pared by 7 bases and J by 0 bases, with 10 bases between.

J is TRBJ2-3 and V is TRBV28; 8 bases are shared with TRBD1. This CDR3 spans 15 amino acids. The junction had 7 bases not matched to a gene; V was cut back by 6 bases and J by 2 bases. Per the germline V gene, CDR1 is MDHEN and CDR2 is SYDVKM. The CDR3 reads CASRWDRRNTDTQYF. The CDR3 region has the DNA TGTGCCAGCAGGTGGGACAGGCGGAACACAGATACGCAGTATTTT.

The chain carries TRBV5-1 and TRBJ2-7; D is uncertain. Trimming pared 0 bases from V and 0 bases from J, leaving 10 bases between. Per germline, CDR1 SGHRS and CDR2 YFSETQ. The CDR3 sequence is 15 residues long. The CDR3 nucleotides read TGCGCCAGCAGCTTGGGTAGTGCGGTCTCCTACGAGCAGTACTTC. Residues: CASSLGSAVSYEQYF.

A word on this clone: Compared with germline, one end of the junction differs, possibly owing to a read error. Other DNA sequences in the same sample also yield this CDR3. The genes are TRBV6-1 and TRBJ1-5; D remains unclear. CDR1 MNHNS and CDR2 SASEGT come from the germline V gene. The CDR3 runs 14 residues. The chain's CDR3 is CASSDREISRPQHF. In DNA form, the CDR3 reads TGTGCCAGTAGTGACCGGGAGATATCACGCCCCCAGCATTTT.

V gene TRBV29-1 combines with J gene TRBJ2-5, with D possibly matching TRBD2 (7 bases). CDR1 SQVTM and CDR2 ANQGSEA come from the germline V gene. The length of the CDR3 is 14 residues. The V gene lost 4 bases and the J gene lost 0 bases, with 12 bases spanning the gap. CDR3 DNA sequence: TGCAGCGTTGGCGGGGGCTCGTACCAAGAGACCCAGTACTTC. Translating it yields CSVGGGSYQETQYF.